This T cell receptor beta chain was identified in a study of T cell repertoires in cytomegalovirus infection. On this clonotype itself: Lacking the conserved final phenylalanine or tryptophan, this CDR3 likely reflects a read error.

Via MiXCR, TCRdb re-called the reads, giving one row per CDR3 protein. This table has about 130,000 distinct CDR3 sequences, almost 9% appearing once. This TCR was recovered from a human donor in good health (CMV status not recorded). Some clones in this sample may be carry-over from other donors' samples. Sample: PBMCs.

CDR3 protein: CASSRVGGTDTQYS. CDR3 nucleotide sequence: TGCGCCAGCAGCCGAGTCGGGGGAACAGATACGCAGTATTCT. The gene calls are TRBV4-1 and TRBJ2-3; the D gene is possibly TRBD2 (6 bases). Germline-derived CDR1 and CDR2 are MGHRA and YSYEKL. Trimming cost V 4 bases and J 3 bases, with 11 bases left between them. The CDR3 is 14 amino acids.